This T cell receptor (beta chain) was identified during a study of T cells in tuberculosis. About the study: The T cells targeted glucose monomycolate, a mycobacterial lipid, via CD1B.

To note about this clone: Its target is unknown.

The V gene's germline CDR1 is SGHDT and CDR2 YYEEEE. The CDR3 covers 14 residues. The J segment lost 3 bases and the V segment lost 4 bases, leaving 6 bases of the junction unmatched. Study results and limitations: Active tuberculosis patients had shorter CDR3-alpha; the beta difference was nonsignificant. GEM motif frequencies gave around 67% accuracy; the GMM repertoire gave roughly 86%.

The method was immunoSEQ multiplex PCR; TCRdb's version includes in-frame clones alone and lacks a portion of them. The table records some 49,000 clones, about 95% of them present only once. The time point: new active TB diagnosis, blood taken before or within 7 days of starting treatment. The origin of this receptor is an adult with tuberculosis. The source was PBMCs, collected at tuberculosis diagnosis. This chain connects TRBV5-6 to TRBJ1-1; 7 bases align to TRBD1. CDR3 amino acids: CASSPGQYYTEAFF. The CDR3 DNA reads as TGTGCCAGCAGCCCGGGACAGTATTACACTGAAGCTTTCTTT.